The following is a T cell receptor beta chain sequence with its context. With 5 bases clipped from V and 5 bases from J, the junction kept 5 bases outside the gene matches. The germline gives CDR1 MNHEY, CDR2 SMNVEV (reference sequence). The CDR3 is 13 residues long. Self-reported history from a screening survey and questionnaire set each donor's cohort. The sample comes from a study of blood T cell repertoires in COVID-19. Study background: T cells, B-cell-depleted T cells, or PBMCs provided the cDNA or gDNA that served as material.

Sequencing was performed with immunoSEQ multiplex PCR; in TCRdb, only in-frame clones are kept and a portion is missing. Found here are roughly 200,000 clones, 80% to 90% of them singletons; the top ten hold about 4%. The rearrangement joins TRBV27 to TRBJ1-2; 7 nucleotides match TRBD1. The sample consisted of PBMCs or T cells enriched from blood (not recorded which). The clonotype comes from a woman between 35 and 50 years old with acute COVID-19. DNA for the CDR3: TGTGCCAGCAGTGGGGACAGAACGTATGGCTACACCTTC. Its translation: CASSGDRTYGYTF.